One sample yielded the 7 T cell receptor beta chains listed below, sequenced in a study of identical twins. TCRdb reprocessed the 5' RACE reads with MiXCR, giving one entry per CDR3 protein. The sample consists of 1.5 million to 2 million distinct CDR3 sequences, about 32% of them appearing once. The material sequenced was cord blood. These TCRs come from a newborn girl in good health.

J is TRBJ1-2 and V is TRBV3-1; 12 nucleotides align to TRBD1. CDR3 length equals 16 residues. In germline, CDR1 is LGHDT, CDR2 YNNKEL (reference sequence). The trim removed 5 bases at V and 1 base at J, leaving 5 bases unmatched. Written as DNA, the CDR3 is TGTGCCAGCAGCGCGGGACAGGGGGCATTTAACTATGGCTACACCTTC. Translation gives CASSAGQGAFNYGYTF.

Comment on this clonotype: The germline gene is not matched at one end of the junction; a read error may be the cause. The CDR3, as DNA: TGTGCCCGCAGACCGAGGGGGTACAATGAGCAGTTCTTC. Amino acid sequence: CARRPRGYNEQFF. The chain uses TRBV27 and TRBJ2-1, with D perhaps matching TRBD1 (6 bases). The CDR3 spans 13 residues. Germline-derived CDR1 and CDR2 are MNHEY and SMNVEV (reference sequence).

The chain is built from TRBV5-1 and TRBJ2-3; D possibly uses TRBD1 or TRBD2 (5 bases each). Trimming cost V 2 bases and J 8 bases, with 15 bases left between them. The CDR3 covers 14 residues. Germline loops: CDR1 SGHRS, CDR2 YFSETQ. This chain's CDR3 is CASSLDSEQGTQYF. The CDR3 nucleotides are TGCGCCAGCAGCTTAGATAGCGAGCAGGGTACGCAGTATTTT.

Many counts were recorded for this clonotype. The V and J genes are TRBV9 and TRBJ2-1; no firm D call. V gave up 4 bases and J gave up 0 bases, with 11 bases separating them. Germline V gene sequence: CDR1 SGDLS, CDR2 YYNGEE. This CDR3 has 15 amino acids. In DNA, the CDR3 is TGTGCCAGCAGCCCTAGTCCGAGCTCCTACAATGAGCAGTTCTTC. Protein sequence: CASSPSPSSYNEQFF.

This chain connects TRBV12-3 or TRBV12-4 to TRBJ1-1, with 7 bases identical to TRBD1. Unmatched junction bases numbered 8, after V lost 7 bases and J lost 3 bases. There are 14 residues in the CDR3. This chain's CDR3 is CASKDRVLDTEAFF. DNA for the CDR3: TGTGCCAGCAAAGACAGGGTTCTGGACACTGAAGCTTTCTTT.

The J gene is TRBJ2-5, the V gene TRBV6-2 or TRBV6-3; D remains unclear. Germline V CDR1 and CDR2: MNHEY, SVGEGT. V lost 0 bases and J 2 bases, leaving 7 bases between the germline ends. The CDR3 runs 14 residues. Here the CDR3 DNA reads TGTGCCAGCAGTTACTCGACCAAACAAGAGACCCAGTACTTC. Encoded protein: CASSYSTKQETQYF.

The chain carries TRBV5-1 and TRBJ1-5; a weak D match, TRBD1 (5 bases). Trimming cost V 10 bases and J 1 base, with 15 bases left between them. CDR1 is SGHRS, CDR2 YFSETQ, per germline. There are 14 residues in the CDR3. The CDR3 spells CAAAATGSNQPQHF. The CDR3 nucleotides are TGCGCCGCAGCAGCTACAGGCAGCAATCAGCCCCAGCATTTT.